This TCR beta chain came from a study of shared clonotypes between healthy human individuals. Each sample came from a Caucasian adult donor living in Nashville, Tennessee. Germline V gene lookup returns CDR1 LGHNA and CDR2 YNFKEQ. The CDR3 sequence is 15 residues long. Trimming pared 2 bases from V and 0 bases from J, leaving 11 bases between. Running of the assay took place at deep level. The table came from immunoSEQ multiplex PCR; TCRdb's copy has only in-frame clones and leaves some out. The table shows over a million clones, with just under 99% occurring only once. The clonotype comes from a man in his thirties or forties in good health. Input material: naive CD4+ T cells sorted from blood. Indicated subset: CD45RA+ positively selected. V gene TRBV4-2 combines with J gene TRBJ2-7; weak D call: TRBD1 (6 bases). CDR3 sequence (DNA): TGTGCCAGCAGCCAACAGGGGCTAAACTCCTACGAGCAGTACTTC. It codes for CASSQQGLNSYEQYF.